This T cell receptor beta chain was sequenced during a study of T cell responses to AZD1222 COVID-19 vaccine. Looked up from germline, CDR1 is MDHEN and CDR2 is SYDVKM. The CDR3 spans 11 residues. V lost 2 bases and J lost 8, with 6 bases in between. The table came from immunoSEQ multiplex PCR; TCRdb's copy has only in-frame clones and leaves some out. The sample has some 100,000 clones, 91% seen once. The TCR originated in an adult in good health. The sequencing here drew on peripheral blood, taken on day 0 of AZD1222 vaccination. The chain joins TRBV28 to TRBJ1-2; D is undetermined. CDR3 region: CASSLRRGYTF. The CDR3 DNA sequence: TGTGCCAGCAGTTTAAGGCGGGGCTACACCTTC.